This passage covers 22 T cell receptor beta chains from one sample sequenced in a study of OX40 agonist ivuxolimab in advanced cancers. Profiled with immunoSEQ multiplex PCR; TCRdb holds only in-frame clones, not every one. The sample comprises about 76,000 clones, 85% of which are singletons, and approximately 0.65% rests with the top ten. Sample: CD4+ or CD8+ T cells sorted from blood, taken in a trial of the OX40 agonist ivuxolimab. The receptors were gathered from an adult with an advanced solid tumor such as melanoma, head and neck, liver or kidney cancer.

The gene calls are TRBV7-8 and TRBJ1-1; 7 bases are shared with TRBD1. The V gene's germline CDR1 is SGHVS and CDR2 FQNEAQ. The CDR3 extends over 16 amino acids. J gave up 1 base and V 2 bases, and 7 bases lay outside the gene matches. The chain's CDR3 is CASSLFTGAKNTEAFF. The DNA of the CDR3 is TGTGCCAGCAGCTTATTTACAGGGGCGAAGAACACTGAAGCTTTCTTT.

Here the CDR3 reads CASSPGNHYGYTF. In nucleotides, the CDR3 is TGTGCCAGCAGCCCCGGCAACCACTATGGCTACACCTTC. The chain couples TRBV14 to TRBJ1-2; D uncertain. Trimming removed 4 bases from V and 3 bases from J, with 9 bases in between. This CDR3 comprises 13 residues. Germline V gene lookup returns CDR1 SGHDN and CDR2 FVKESK.

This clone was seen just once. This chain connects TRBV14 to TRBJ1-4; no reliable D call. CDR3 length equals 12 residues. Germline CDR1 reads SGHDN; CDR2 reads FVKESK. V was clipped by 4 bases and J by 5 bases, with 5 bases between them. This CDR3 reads CASSLYNEKLFF. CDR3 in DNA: TGTGCCAGCAGCCTTTACAATGAAAAACTGTTTTTT.

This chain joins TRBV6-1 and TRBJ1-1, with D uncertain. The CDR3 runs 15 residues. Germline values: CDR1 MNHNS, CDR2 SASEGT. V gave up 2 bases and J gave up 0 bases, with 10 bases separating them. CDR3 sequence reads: CASSEPGRVNTEAFF. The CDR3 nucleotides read TGTGCCAGCAGTGAACCCGGCAGAGTGAACACTGAAGCTTTCTTT.

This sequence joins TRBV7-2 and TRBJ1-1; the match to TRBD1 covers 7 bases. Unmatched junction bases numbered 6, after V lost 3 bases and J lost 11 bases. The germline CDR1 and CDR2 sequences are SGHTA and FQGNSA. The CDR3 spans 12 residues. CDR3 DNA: TGTGCCAGCAGCTTGACTCCAGGGGGGGCTTTCTTT. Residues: CASSLTPGGAFF.

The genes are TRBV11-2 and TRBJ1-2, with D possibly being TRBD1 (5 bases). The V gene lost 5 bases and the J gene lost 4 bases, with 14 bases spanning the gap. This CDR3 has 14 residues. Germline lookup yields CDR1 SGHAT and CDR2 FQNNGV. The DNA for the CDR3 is TGTGCCAGCAGCCCAGCCCGACAGTCCTATGGCTACACCTTC. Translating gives CASSPARQSYGYTF. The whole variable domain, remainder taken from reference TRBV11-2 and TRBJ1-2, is EAGVAQSPRYKIIEKRQSVAFWCNPISGHATLYWYQQILGQGPKLLIQFQNNGVVDDSQLPKDRFSAERLKGVDSTLKIQPAKLEDSAVYLCASSPARQSYGYTFGSGTRLTVV.

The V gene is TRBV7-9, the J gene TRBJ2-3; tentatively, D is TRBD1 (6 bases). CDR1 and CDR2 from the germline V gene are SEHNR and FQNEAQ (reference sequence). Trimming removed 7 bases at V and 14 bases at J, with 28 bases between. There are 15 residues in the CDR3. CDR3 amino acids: CASTYGQGPGQPTYF. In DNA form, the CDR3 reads TGTGCCAGCACCTACGGGCAGGGACCCGGACAGCCGACGTATTTT.

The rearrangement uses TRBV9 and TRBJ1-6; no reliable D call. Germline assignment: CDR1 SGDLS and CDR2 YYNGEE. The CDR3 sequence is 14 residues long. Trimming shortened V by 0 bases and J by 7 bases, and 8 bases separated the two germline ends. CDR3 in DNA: TGTGCCAGCAGCGTAGTTCCGGAAAATTCACCCCTCCACTTT. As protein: CASSVVPENSPLHF.

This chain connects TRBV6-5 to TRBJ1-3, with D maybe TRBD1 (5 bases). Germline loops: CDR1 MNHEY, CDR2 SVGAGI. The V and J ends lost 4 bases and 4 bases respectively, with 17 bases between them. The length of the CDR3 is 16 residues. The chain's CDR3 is CASSFTGTTLGNTIYF. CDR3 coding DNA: TGTGCCAGCAGTTTTACAGGCACCACCCTGGGAAACACCATATATTTT.

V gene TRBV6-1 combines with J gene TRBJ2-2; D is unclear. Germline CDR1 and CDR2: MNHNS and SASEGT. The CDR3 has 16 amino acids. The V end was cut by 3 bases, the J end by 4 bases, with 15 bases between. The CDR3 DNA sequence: TGTGCCAGCAGTGATCCCCCTCAAAGTAGCACCGGGGAGCTGTTTTTT. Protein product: CASSDPPQSSTGELFF.

The CDR3 region is CASKGSGVNTEAFF. The DNA for the CDR3 is TGTGCCAGCAAGGGGTCGGGGGTAAACACTGAAGCTTTCTTT. The chain is built from TRBV6-1 and TRBJ1-1; maybe TRBD1 (5 bases). Trimming took off 7 bases at V and 2 bases at J, with 14 bases between the two ends. The CDR3 totals 14 residues. Germline V gene lookup returns CDR1 MNHNS and CDR2 SASEGT.

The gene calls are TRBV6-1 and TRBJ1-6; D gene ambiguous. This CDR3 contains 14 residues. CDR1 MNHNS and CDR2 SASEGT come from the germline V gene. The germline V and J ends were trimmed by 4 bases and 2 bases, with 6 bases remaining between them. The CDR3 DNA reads TGTGCCAGCAGTGCCGGACCCTATAATTCACCCCTCCACTTT. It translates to CASSAGPYNSPLHF.

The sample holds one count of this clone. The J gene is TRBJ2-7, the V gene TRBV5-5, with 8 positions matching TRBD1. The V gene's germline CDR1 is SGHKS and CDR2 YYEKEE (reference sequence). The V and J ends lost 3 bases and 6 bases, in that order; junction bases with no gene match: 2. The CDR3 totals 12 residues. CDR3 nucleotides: TGTGCCAGCAGCTCCCAGGGGGCCGAGCAGTACTTC. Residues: CASSSQGAEQYF.

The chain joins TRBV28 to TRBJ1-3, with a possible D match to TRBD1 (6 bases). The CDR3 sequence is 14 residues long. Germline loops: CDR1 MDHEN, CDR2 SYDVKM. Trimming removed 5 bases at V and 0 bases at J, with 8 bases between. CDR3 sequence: CASSPRGSGNTIYF. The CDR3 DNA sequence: TGTGCCAGCAGTCCCAGGGGCTCTGGAAACACCATATATTTT.

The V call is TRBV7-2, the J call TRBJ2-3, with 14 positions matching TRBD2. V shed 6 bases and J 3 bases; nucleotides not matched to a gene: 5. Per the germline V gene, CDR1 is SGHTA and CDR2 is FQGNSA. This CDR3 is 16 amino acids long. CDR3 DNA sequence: TGTGCCAGCAGACGGACTAGCGGGGGGTCAACAGATACGCAGTATTTT. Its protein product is CASRRTSGGSTDTQYF.

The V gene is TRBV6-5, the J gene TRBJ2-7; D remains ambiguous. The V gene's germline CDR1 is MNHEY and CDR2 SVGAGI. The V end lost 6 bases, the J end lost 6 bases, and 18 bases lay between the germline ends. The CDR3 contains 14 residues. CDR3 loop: CASSAAPPLTEQYF. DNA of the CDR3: TGTGCCAGCAGCGCGGCTCCCCCTCTGACCGAGCAGTACTTC.

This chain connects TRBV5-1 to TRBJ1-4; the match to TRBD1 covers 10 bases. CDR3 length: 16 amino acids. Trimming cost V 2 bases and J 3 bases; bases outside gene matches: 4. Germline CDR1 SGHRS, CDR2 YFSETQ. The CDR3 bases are TGCGCCAGCAGCTTCCAAGGACAGGGGGCTAATGAAAAACTGTTTTTT. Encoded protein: CASSFQGQGANEKLFF. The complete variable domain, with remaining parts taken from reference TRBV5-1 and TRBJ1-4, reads KAGVTQTPRYLIKTRGQQVTLSCSPISGHRSVSWYQQTPGQGLQFLFEYFSETQRNKGNFPGRFSGRQFSNSRSEMNVSTLELGDSALYLCASSFQGQGANEKLFFGSGTQLSVL.

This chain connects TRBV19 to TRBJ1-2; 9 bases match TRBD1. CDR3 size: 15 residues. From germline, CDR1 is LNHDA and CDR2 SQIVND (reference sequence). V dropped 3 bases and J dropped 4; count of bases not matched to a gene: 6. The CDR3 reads CASSIFGTGTYGYTF. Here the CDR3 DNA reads TGTGCCAGTAGTATCTTCGGGACAGGGACCTATGGCTACACCTTC.

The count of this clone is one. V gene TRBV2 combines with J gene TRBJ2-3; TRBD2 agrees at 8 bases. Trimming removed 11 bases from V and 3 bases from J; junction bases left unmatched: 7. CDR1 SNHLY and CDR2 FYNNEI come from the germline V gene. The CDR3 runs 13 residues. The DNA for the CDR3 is TGTGCCGGAAGAGCGGGGGCTACAGATACGCAGTATTTT. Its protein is CAGRAGATDTQYF.

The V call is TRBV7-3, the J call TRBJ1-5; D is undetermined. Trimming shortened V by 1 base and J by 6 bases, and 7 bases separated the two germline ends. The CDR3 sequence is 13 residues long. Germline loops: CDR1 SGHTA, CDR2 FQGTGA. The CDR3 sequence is CASSLIEGQPQHF. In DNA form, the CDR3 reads TGTGCCAGCAGCTTAATCGAGGGTCAGCCCCAGCATTTT. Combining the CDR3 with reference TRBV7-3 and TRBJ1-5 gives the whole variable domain GAGVSQTPSNKVTEKGKYVELRCDPISGHTALYWYRQSLGQGPEFLIYFQGTGAADDSGLPNDRFFAVRPEGSVSTLKIQRTERGDSAVYLCASSLIEGQPQHFGDGTRLSIL.

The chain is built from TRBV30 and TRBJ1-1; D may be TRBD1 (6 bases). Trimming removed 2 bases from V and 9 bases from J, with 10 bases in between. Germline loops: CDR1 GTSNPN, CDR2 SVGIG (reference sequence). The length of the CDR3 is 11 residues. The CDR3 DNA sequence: TGTGCCTGGAGTCCCACAGGGAAAGCTTTCTTT. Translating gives CAWSPTGKAFF.

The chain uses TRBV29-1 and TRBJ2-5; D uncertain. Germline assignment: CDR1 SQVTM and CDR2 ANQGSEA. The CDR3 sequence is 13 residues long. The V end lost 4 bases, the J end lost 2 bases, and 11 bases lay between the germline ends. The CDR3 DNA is TGCAGCGTTGTAAGGTTCAGTCAAGAGACCCAGTACTTC. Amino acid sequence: CSVVRFSQETQYF.